This section outlines one T cell receptor delta chain sequence together with its context. The clone's antigen remains unknown. A far larger clone differs by one base, so this is likely a read error. Its CDR3 holds 20 amino acids, cysteine through phenylalanine. CDR3 DNA is the only sequence kept; it has 60 bases, read in frame from the first base. As encoded in the germline V gene, CDR1 is TSWWSYY while CDR2 is QGS. Preparation of the library involved RT-PCR. The sample was run on an Illumina MiSeq. TCRdb called clones from the public reads with CATT, and repeated DNA sequences were later combined into one row. The sample has more than 1,000 delta-chain clones on record, approximately 9.7% of them singletons. The ten most abundant clones make up less than 8.5% of the sample. The sample comes from a study of gammadelta T cells in human blood (TCRdb year 2020). Beyond this particular receptor, the publication reports: In the study, polyclonal expansion of innate gamma-delta T cells immediately after birth was reported to appear to be driven by microbial exposure.

The receptor's source is a human donor. In this chain, TRDV1 is recombined with TRDJ1, with the D gene tentatively TRDD2 or TRDD3, based on 6 matching bases in each. Source material: non-Vgamma9Vdelta2 gamma-delta T cells from infant blood. The sequenced DNA: TGTGCTCTTGGGGAACGGTTTCTCCTACGTAAGAACTGGGCCACCAATAAACTCATCTTT. Its protein product is CALGERFLLRKNWATNKLIF.